This TCR beta chain is drawn from a study of blood T cell repertoires in COVID-19. Study summary: Acute and convalescent COVID-19 specimens originated in the United States, Italy and Spain. T cells, B-cell-depleted T cells, or PBMCs provided the cDNA or gDNA that served as material.

In the authors' workflow: Cell counts per sample came from amplifying reference gene primers. Using immunoSEQ multiplex PCR, the repertoire was profiled, and TCRdb retains in-frame clones only, with some absent. V, J and clone size were drawn from that table, and D and trimming were deduced from the DNA. The sample has fewer than 300,000 clones; approximately 84% are singletons. CDR1 is MGHRA, CDR2 YSYEKL, per germline. Trimming took 2 bases from V and 3 from J; bases not matched to a gene: 4. The CDR3 length is 15 residues. Sequenced sample: peripheral blood. The TCR sequence derives from a human donor with COVID-19, enrolled during active disease. The donor label of this sample is uncertain. The V gene is TRBV4-1, the J gene TRBJ1-5, with 7 bases matching TRBD1. DNA for the CDR3: TGCGCCAGCAGCCAAACAACAGGGGTCAATCAGCCCCAGCATTTT. Its translation: CASSQTTGVNQPQHF.